This TCR beta chain was sequenced during a study of T-cell reconstitution after alpha-beta-depleted transplantation in children. During its preparation, the TCRbeta library received unique molecular identifiers. A single record per CDR3 protein comes from TCRdb applying MiXCR to the PCR reads. The profile shows 350,000 to 450,000 distinct CDR3 sequences, about 20% of them singletons. In its sample, this clonotype was seen a few times. Sequenced material: PBMCs from the stem cell graft donor, taken from the stem cell graft. The sequence came from a human donor who donated a stem cell graft to a child with acute myeloid leukemia.

As DNA, the CDR3 is TGCAGCGTTGATTTCGGACGGGCGGCTGGCTACACCTTC. It codes for CSVDFGRAAGYTF. The chain couples TRBV29-1 to TRBJ1-2; D remains unclear. The V and J ends lost 3 bases and 7 bases respectively, with 15 bases between them. Germline V lookup: CDR1 SQVTM, CDR2 ANQGSEA. CDR3 length: 13 residues.